A single count supports the clone carrying this TCR beta chain. Its antigen is as yet unknown. From germline, CDR1 is SQVTM and CDR2 ANQGSEA. Between the trimmed V and J ends, which lost 4 bases and 6 bases, there was a span of 8 bases. This CDR3 is built from 11 residues. These data originate in a study of blood T cells in healthy people across ages. Study outcomes and limitations: It was held that diversity estimates obtained from one million T cells represented underestimates.

It was with a sample-barcoded 5' primer and a J-beta primer mix that a second PCR of roughly 6 to 12 cycles was run. Unique molecular identifiers of 12 random nucleotides labeled each cDNA. In TCRdb, the 5' RACE reads were re-called with MiXCR into one record per CDR3 protein. The table includes roughly 730,000 distinct CDR3 sequences, more than 55% detected once. The sequencing sample was made of blood. This receptor was taken from a man aged 35 to 55 in good health. This sequence joins TRBV29-1 and TRBJ2-3; no reliable D call. The CDR3 sequence: CSVANEDTQYF. CDR3 nucleotide sequence: TGCAGCGTTGCGAATGAGGATACGCAGTATTTT.